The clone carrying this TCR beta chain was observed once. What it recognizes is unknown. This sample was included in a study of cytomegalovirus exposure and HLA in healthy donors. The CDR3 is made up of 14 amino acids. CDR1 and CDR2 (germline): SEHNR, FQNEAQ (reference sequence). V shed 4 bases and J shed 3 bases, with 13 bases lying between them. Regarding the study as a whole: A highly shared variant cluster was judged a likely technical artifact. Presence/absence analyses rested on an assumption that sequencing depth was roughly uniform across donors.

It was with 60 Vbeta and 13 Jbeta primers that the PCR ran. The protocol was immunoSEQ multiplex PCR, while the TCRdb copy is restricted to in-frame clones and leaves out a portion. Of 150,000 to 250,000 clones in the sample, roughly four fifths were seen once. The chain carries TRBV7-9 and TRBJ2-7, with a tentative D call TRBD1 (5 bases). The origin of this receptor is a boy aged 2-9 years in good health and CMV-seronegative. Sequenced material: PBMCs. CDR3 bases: TGTGCCAGCAGCTCCCGATGGACAAGCTACGAGCAGTACTTC. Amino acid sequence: CASSSRWTSYEQYF.